A selection of T cell receptor beta chains follows, all from one sample in a study of shared clonotypes between healthy human individuals. Measured with immunoSEQ multiplex PCR; TCRdb has only the in-frame clones, and not every one. This sample carries about 2 million clones, about 95% of them seen once, and the ten largest clones take less than 1.5%. The sequencing sample was made of naive CD8+ T cells sorted from blood. These receptors came from a man younger than 30 in good health. Both conserved end residues are part of each CDR3. A D gene is named only where the DNA matches it firmly. Not all rows give a size; the values are once, few, many and, for expanded clones, a class.

D gene,V gene,clone size,J gene,CDR3 protein,CDR3 DNA
TRBD2,TRBV2,-,TRBJ2-5,CASCLGLAGTQYF,TGTGCCAGTTGTTTGGGACTAGCAGGGACCCAGTACTTC
TRBD2,TRBV4-3,-,TRBJ2-7,CASSQGLAGVGFGYEQYF,TGCGCCAGCAGCCAAGGCCTAGCGGGAGTCGGGTTTGGATACGAGCAGTACTTC
-,TRBV28,-,TRBJ2-7,CASSFPSSSPGDYEQYF,TGTGCCAGCAGTTTCCCTTCCTCCAGTCCAGGGGACTACGAGCAGTACTTC
-,TRBV19,once,TRBJ2-7,CASSISGNPYEQYF,TGTGCCAGTAGTATCTCCGGGAACCCCTACGAGCAGTACTTC
TRBD2,TRBV5-4,-,TRBJ2-7,CASSGGGEQYF,TGTGCCAGCAGCGGCGGGGGCGAGCAGTACTTC
TRBD1,TRBV27,-,TRBJ1-5,CASSPDRGGQPQHF,TGTGCCAGCAGTCCAGACAGGGGCGGGCAGCCCCAGCATTTT
-,TRBV7-9,once,TRBJ2-7,CASSYPTGTSYEQYF,TGTGCCAGCAGCTACCCCACAGGGACCTCCTACGAGCAGTACTTC
TRBD1,TRBV29-1,-,TRBJ1-2,CSAYPVDRANYGYTF,TGCAGCGCTTATCCCGTGGACAGGGCTAACTATGGCTACACCTTC
-,TRBV30,-,TRBJ1-4,CAWSVRGADEKLFF,TGTGCCTGGAGTGTACGGGGGGCCGATGAAAAACTGTTTTTT
TRBD1,TRBV7-9,-,TRBJ1-5,CASSPGQGVQPQHF,TGTGCCAGCAGCCCCGGACAGGGGGTGCAGCCCCAGCATTTT
-,TRBV6-1,-,TRBJ2-7,CASGGTGRYEQYF,TGTGCCAGCGGCGGAACAGGACGCTACGAGCAGTACTTC
-,TRBV5-1,-,TRBJ2-2,CASSAKVTGELFF,TGCGCCAGCAGCGCAAAGGTCACCGGGGAGCTGTTTTTT
-,TRBV5-6,-,TRBJ2-5,CASSLAGGLETQYF,TGTGCCAGCAGCTTGGCGGGGGGCTTGGAGACCCAGTACTTC
-,TRBV6-5,-,TRBJ2-3,CASSYSLDSRTDTQYF,TGTGCCAGCAGTTACTCGCTGGATAGCCGAACGGATACGCAGTATTTT
TRBD2,TRBV7-2,-,TRBJ2-3,CASSLDLAGPIDADTQYF,TGTGCCAGCAGCTTAGATCTAGCGGGACCTATAGACGCAGATACGCAGTATTTT
-,TRBV27,-,TRBJ1-5,CASSLSWPGPGQPQHF,TGTGCCAGCAGTTTATCTTGGCCGGGCCCAGGGCAGCCCCAGCATTTT
-,TRBV7-9,few,TRBJ1-2,CASSRQINYGYTF,TGTGCCAGCAGCCGACAGATTAACTATGGCTACACCTTC
-,TRBV5-1,-,TRBJ2-1,CASYTTPDNEQFF,TGCGCCAGCTACACCACCCCAGACAATGAGCAGTTCTTC
TRBD1,TRBV9,-,TRBJ2-1,CASSVGGGRDNEQFF,TGTGCCAGCAGCGTAGGAGGGGGCCGGGACAATGAGCAGTTCTTC
-,TRBV9,-,TRBJ2-3,CASSSLPDTQYF,TGTGCCAGCAGCTCCCTTCCAGATACGCAGTATTTT
TRBD2,TRBV14,-,TRBJ2-1,CASSQDFLAGGPYNEQFF,TGTGCCAGCAGCCAAGATTTCCTAGCGGGGGGGCCCTACAATGAGCAGTTCTTC
TRBD1,TRBV5-4,-,TRBJ2-7,CASSFGTGGPSSYEQYF,TGTGCCAGCAGCTTTGGGACAGGGGGCCCGAGCTCCTACGAGCAGTACTTC
TRBD1,TRBV9,-,TRBJ2-4,CASSVGTGVLAKNIQYF,TGTGCCAGCAGCGTAGGGACAGGGGTCCTAGCCAAAAACATTCAGTACTTC
-,TRBV6-6,once,TRBJ2-5,CASSYTGSQETQYF,TGTGCCAGCAGTTACACAGGTTCCCAAGAGACCCAGTACTTC
-,TRBV5-8,once,TRBJ1-5,CASSLFGRDDQPQHF,TGTGCCAGCAGCTTGTTTGGCAGGGACGATCAGCCCCAGCATTTT
TRBD1,TRBV19,-,TRBJ2-7,CASSSAGGISYEQYF,TGTGCCAGTAGTAGTGCAGGGGGAATCTCCTACGAGCAGTACTTC
-,TRBV5-6,few,TRBJ2-3,CASSWDRTDTQYF,TGTGCCAGCAGCTGGGACCGCACAGATACGCAGTATTTT
TRBD2,TRBV30,-,TRBJ2-7,CAWTGTSSNYEQYF,TGTGCCTGGACCGGGACTAGCTCAAACTACGAGCAGTACTTC
-,TRBV7-8,-,TRBJ1-2,CASSSDSNYGYTF,TGTGCCAGCAGCTCCGACAGTAACTATGGCTACACCTTC
TRBD2,TRBV4-1,-,TRBJ2-3,CASTSAGIADTQYF,TGCGCCAGCACCTCAGCGGGAATTGCAGATACGCAGTATTTT
TRBD2,TRBV2,-,TRBJ2-7,CASGAGEGYEQYF,TGTGCCAGTGGGGCGGGAGAGGGGTACGAGCAGTACTTC
-,TRBV7-9,once,TRBJ2-7,CASSLAPGTLILEQYF,TGTGCCAGCAGCTTAGCTCCCGGGACATTAATACTCGAGCAGTACTTC
-,TRBV7-9,-,TRBJ2-2,CASSLAGENAGELFF,TGTGCCAGCAGCTTAGCAGGGGAAAACGCCGGGGAGCTGTTTTTT
-,TRBV7-9,-,TRBJ2-3,CASSLASLTLLGPDTQYF,TGTGCCAGCAGCTTAGCGTCCCTTACCCTTTTGGGGCCAGATACGCAGTATTTT
-,TRBV19,-,TRBJ2-1,CASSIDLGLGGQFF,TGTGCCAGTAGTATAGATCTGGGACTGGGGGGGCAGTTCTTC
TRBD2,TRBV10-3,-,TRBJ2-5,CAIREIAGGPVETQYF,TGTGCCATCAGGGAAATAGCGGGAGGGCCGGTAGAGACCCAGTACTTC
-,TRBV4-3,-,TRBJ2-7,CASSGTSESYEQYF,TGCGCCAGCAGCGGGACAAGCGAAAGCTACGAGCAGTACTTC
TRBD2,TRBV29-1,-,TRBJ2-3,CSVNGLDPSRTSVSTDTQYF,TGCAGCGTTAACGGTTTGGACCCCTCCCGGACTAGCGTAAGCACAGATACGCAGTATTTT
TRBD1,TRBV27,-,TRBJ2-7,CASSLVGTGGYEQYF,TGTGCCAGCAGTCTAGTGGGGACAGGGGGTTACGAGCAGTACTTC
-,TRBV4-1,-,TRBJ2-7,CASSRNRDTDEQYF,TGCGCCAGCAGCCGAAACCGGGACACCGACGAGCAGTACTTC
-,TRBV9,once,TRBJ2-7,CASSVSMGYGNEQYF,TGTGCCAGCAGCGTATCAATGGGTTATGGGAACGAGCAGTACTTC
TRBD1,TRBV10-1,-,TRBJ2-5,CASSGGTGEPQETQYF,TGCGCCAGCAGTGGGGGGACAGGGGAACCCCAAGAGACCCAGTACTTC
-,TRBV7-9,-,TRBJ1-4,CASSNQGWGEKLFF,TGTGCCAGCAGCAATCAGGGCTGGGGTGAAAAACTGTTTTTT
-,TRBV27,-,TRBJ2-2,CASSFFSAGELFF,TGTGCCAGCAGTTTCTTTTCAGCGGGGGAGCTGTTTTTT
-,TRBV7-2,-,TRBJ2-5,CASSLPGEVETQYF,TGTGCCAGCAGCTTACCAGGGGAGGTGGAGACCCAGTACTTC
-,TRBV5-4,-,TRBJ1-1,CASSLQGGNTEAFF,TGTGCCAGCAGCTTGCAGGGAGGGAACACTGAAGCTTTCTTT
-,TRBV4-1,-,TRBJ2-3,CASSQAISTDTQYF,TGCGCCAGCAGCCAAGCGATAAGCACAGATACGCAGTATTTT
-,TRBV2,once,TRBJ2-1,CASSHSNEQFF,TGTGCCAGCAGTCATAGTAATGAGCAGTTCTTC
TRBD2,TRBV9,-,TRBJ2-7,CASSGTSGTSYEQYF,TGTGCCAGCAGCGGAACTAGCGGGACTTCCTACGAGCAGTACTTC
-,TRBV5-4,-,TRBJ1-1,CASSLWGTGTEAFF,TGTGCCAGCAGCTTGTGGGGTACGGGCACTGAAGCTTTCTTT
-,TRBV13,-,TRBJ2-5,CASSFGVLETQYF,TGTGCCAGCAGCTTCGGGGTGCTGGAGACCCAGTACTTC
TRBD1,TRBV7-9,-,TRBJ2-2,CASSQGQGSTGELFF,TGTGCCAGCAGCCAAGGACAGGGTAGCACCGGGGAGCTGTTTTTT
-,TRBV13,-,TRBJ2-3,CASSLGSTDTQYF,TGTGCCAGCAGCTTAGGAAGCACAGATACGCAGTATTTT
-,TRBV5-1,-,TRBJ2-7,CASSLGGPVYEQYF,TGCGCCAGCAGCTTGGGCGGCCCAGTCTACGAGCAGTACTTC